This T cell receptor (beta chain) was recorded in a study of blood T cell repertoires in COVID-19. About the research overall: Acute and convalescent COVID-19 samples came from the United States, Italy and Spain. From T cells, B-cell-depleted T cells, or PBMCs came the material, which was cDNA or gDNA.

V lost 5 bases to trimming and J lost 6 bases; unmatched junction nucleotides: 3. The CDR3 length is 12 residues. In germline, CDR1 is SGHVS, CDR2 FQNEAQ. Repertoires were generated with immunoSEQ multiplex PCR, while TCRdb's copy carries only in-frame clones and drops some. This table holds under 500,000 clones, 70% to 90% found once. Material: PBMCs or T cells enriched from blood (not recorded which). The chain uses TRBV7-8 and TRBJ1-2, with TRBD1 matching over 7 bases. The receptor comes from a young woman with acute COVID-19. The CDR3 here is CASSNRGDGYTF. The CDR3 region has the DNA TGTGCCAGCAGCAACAGGGGAGATGGCTACACCTTC.